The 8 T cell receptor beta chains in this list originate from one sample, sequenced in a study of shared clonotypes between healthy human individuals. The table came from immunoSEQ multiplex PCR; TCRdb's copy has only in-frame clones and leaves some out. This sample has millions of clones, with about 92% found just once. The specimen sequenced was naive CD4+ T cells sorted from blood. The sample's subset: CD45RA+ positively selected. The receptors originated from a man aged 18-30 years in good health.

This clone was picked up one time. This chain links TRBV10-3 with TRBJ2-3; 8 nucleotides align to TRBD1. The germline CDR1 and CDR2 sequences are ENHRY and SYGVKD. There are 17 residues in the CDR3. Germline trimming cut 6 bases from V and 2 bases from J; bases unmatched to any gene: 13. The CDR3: CAISDGGPGGSTDTQYF. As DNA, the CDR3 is TGTGCCATCAGCGATGGGGGGCCAGGGGGCTCCACAGATACGCAGTATTTT.

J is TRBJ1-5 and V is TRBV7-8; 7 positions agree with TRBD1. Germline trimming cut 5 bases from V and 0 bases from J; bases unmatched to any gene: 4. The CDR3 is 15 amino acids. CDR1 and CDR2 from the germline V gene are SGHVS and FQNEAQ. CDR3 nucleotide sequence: TGTGCCAGCAGCCGGGACAGTAATAGCAATCAGCCCCAGCATTTT. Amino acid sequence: CASSRDSNSNQPQHF.

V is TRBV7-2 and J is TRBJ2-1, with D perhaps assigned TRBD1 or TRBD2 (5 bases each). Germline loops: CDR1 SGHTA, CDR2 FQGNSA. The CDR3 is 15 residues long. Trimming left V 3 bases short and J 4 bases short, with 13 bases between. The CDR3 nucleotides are TGTGCCAGCAGCTTGTCACCGGGACCTTACAATGAGCAGTTCTTC. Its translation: CASSLSPGPYNEQFF.

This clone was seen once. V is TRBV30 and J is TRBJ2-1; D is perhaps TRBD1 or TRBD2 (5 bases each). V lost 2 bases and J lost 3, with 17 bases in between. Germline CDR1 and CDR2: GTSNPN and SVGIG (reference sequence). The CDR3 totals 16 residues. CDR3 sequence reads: CAWSPGKRGYYNEQFF. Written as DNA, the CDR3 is TGTGCCTGGAGTCCCGGCAAGAGGGGTTACTACAATGAGCAGTTCTTC.

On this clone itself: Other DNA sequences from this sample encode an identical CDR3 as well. The CDR3 DNA follows: TGTGCCAGCAGCTTGGTCTCGGAGACCCAGTACTTC. Translation gives CASSLVSETQYF. V is TRBV5-6 and J is TRBJ2-5, with unresolved D. CDR3 length equals 12 residues. CDR1 is SGHDT, CDR2 YYEEEE, per germline. Trimming cost V 0 bases and J 5 bases, with 5 bases left between them.

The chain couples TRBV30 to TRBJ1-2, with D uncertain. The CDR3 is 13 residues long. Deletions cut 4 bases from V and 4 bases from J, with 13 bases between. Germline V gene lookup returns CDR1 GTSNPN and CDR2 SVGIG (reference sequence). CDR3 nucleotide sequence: TGTGCCTGGATGCCGAGTTACCGCTATGGCTACACCTTC. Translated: CAWMPSYRYGYTF.

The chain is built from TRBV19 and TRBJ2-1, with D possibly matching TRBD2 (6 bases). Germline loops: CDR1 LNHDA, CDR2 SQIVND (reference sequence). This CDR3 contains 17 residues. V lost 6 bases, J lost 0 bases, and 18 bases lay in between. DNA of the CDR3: TGTGCCAGTAGAGAAAGTGGGGGACTGGTCTCCTACAATGAGCAGTTCTTC. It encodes CASRESGGLVSYNEQFF.

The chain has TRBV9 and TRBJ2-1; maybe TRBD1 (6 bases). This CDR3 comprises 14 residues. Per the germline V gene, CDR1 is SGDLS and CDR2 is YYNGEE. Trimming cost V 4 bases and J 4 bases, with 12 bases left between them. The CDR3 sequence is CASSPKGQYNEQFF. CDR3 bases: TGTGCCAGCAGCCCCAAAGGACAGTACAATGAGCAGTTCTTC. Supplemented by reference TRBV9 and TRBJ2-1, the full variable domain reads DSGVTQTPKHLITATGQRVTLRCSPRSGDLSVYWYQQSLDQGLQFLIQYYNGEERAKGNILERFSAQQFPDLHSELNLSSLELGDSALYFCASSPKGQYNEQFFGPGTRLTVL.